These 21 T cell receptor beta chains came from one sample sequenced in a study of blood T cell repertoires in COVID-19. This table comes from immunoSEQ multiplex PCR, and its TCRdb copy is limited to in-frame clones, with some not included. Altogether 300,000 or so clones are present, more than 70% being singletons, with the ten largest covering about 6%. Material: peripheral blood. The receptor source for this set is a man between 18 and 35 years old who had recovered from COVID-19.

Only one count was recorded for this clone. The V and J genes are TRBV4-1 and TRBJ1-5; a possible D gene is TRBD1 (5 bases). The CDR3 length is 17 residues. Trimming took off 1 base at V and 4 bases at J, with 17 bases between the two ends. The germline V gene encodes CDR1 MGHRA and CDR2 YSYEKL. CDR3 sequence (DNA): TGCGCCAGCAGCCAAGGAATGAAGGTCCAGGGAAATCAGCCCCAGCATTTT. It yields the protein CASSQGMKVQGNQPQHF.

The chain uses TRBV2 and TRBJ2-7, with a possible D match to TRBD1 (6 bases). Germline V gene sequence: CDR1 SNHLY, CDR2 FYNNEI. This CDR3 is 14 amino acids long. V lost 1 base and J lost 3, with 10 bases in between. This CDR3 is CASSEVGHLYEQYF. The CDR3 coding sequence is TGTGCCAGCAGTGAAGTGGGACACCTCTACGAGCAGTACTTC.

This chain links TRBV7-8 with TRBJ2-7, with D hard to call. There are 14 residues in the CDR3. V shed 1 base and J shed 3 bases, with 10 bases lying between them. CDR1 is SGHVS and CDR2 is FQNEAQ in the germline V gene. CDR3 in DNA: TGTGCCAGCAGCTTAGGAGAGATTGGCTACGAGCAGTACTTC. The encoded protein is CASSLGEIGYEQYF.

The CDR3 reads CASTLGRGPETQYF. CDR3 nucleotide sequence: TGTGCCAGCACGCTAGGCAGGGGGCCCGAGACCCAGTACTTC. The chain links TRBV2 to TRBJ2-5; TRBD1 aligns across 8 bases. V lost 7 bases to trimming and J lost 5 bases; unmatched junction nucleotides: 9. CDR1 is SNHLY, CDR2 FYNNEI, per germline. CDR3 length: 14 residues. Together with reference TRBV2 and TRBJ2-5, the CDR3 gives the full variable domain: EPEVTQTPSHQVTQMGQEVILRCVPISNHLYFYWYRQILGQKVEFLVSFYNNEISEKSEIFDDQFSVERPDGSNFTLKIRSTKLEDSAMYFCASTLGRGPETQYFGPGTRLLVL.

The V call is TRBV5-6, the J call TRBJ2-5, with D perhaps TRBD2 (6 bases). The CDR3 length is 14 residues. Trimming took off 0 bases at V and 9 bases at J, with 15 bases between the two ends. Germline CDR1 SGHDT, CDR2 YYEEEE. CDR3 nucleotide sequence: TGTGCCAGCAGCTTGGTGGACGGCCCGGGGGCCCAGTACTTC. Residues: CASSLVDGPGAQYF.

The V and J genes are TRBV27 and TRBJ2-5; 8 bases fit TRBD2. Trimming took 2 bases from V and 5 from J; bases not matched to a gene: 13. Germline V gene sequence: CDR1 MNHEY, CDR2 SMNVEV (reference sequence). The CDR3 length is 17 residues. CDR3: CASSLTYLSGDQETQYF. CDR3 nucleotide sequence: TGTGCCAGCAGTTTAACCTACCTTAGCGGGGATCAGGAGACCCAGTACTTC.

This chain uses TRBV12-5 with TRBJ2-3; D call uncertain. V was shortened by 2 bases and J by 2 bases, with 11 bases between the two germline ends. This CDR3 has 15 residues. Germline V lookup: CDR1 LGHNT, CDR2 FRNRAP. The CDR3 protein is CASGLYQAITDTQYF. The CDR3 DNA follows: TGTGCTAGTGGTTTGTATCAGGCGATCACAGATACGCAGTATTTT.

The chain is built from TRBV5-4 and TRBJ2-5; 8 bases are a match to TRBD1. The CDR3 sequence is 14 residues long. The trim removed 2 bases at V and 2 bases at J, leaving 2 bases unmatched. Per germline, CDR1 SGHNT and CDR2 YYREEE (reference sequence). DNA for the CDR3: TGTGCCAGCAGCTTAGGGACAGGTCAAGAGACCCAGTACTTC. Its translation: CASSLGTGQETQYF.

To note about this clone: Its ends do not fully match the called genes, so a read error is possible. This chain connects TRBV7-7 to TRBJ2-5; TRBD1 is a possible D gene (6 bases). This CDR3 is 16 amino acids long. Germline CDR1 is SSHAT and CDR2 is FNYEAQ (reference sequence). The CDR3 is CASSRRDTRLQETQYF. The CDR3 nucleotides read TGTGCTAGCAGCCGACGGGACACTCGCCTCCAAGAGACCCAGTACTTC.

This clone was detected a few times. This sample also contains other DNA sequences that code for the same CDR3. This rearrangement joins TRBV7-3 to TRBJ1-1; D possibly corresponds to TRBD1 (5 bases). Germline V gene lookup returns CDR1 SGHTA and CDR2 FQGTGA. The CDR3 is made up of 14 amino acids. V dropped 2 bases and J dropped 1 base, with 8 bases sitting between them. The CDR3 spells CASSLLGGNTEAFF. CDR3 nucleotides: TGTGCCAGCAGCTTATTGGGGGGGAACACTGAAGCTTTCTTT.

V usage is TRBV7-9 and J usage is TRBJ1-2, with 7 bases aligning to TRBD1. The germline V gene encodes CDR1 SEHNR and CDR2 FQNEAQ (reference sequence). J was trimmed by 6 bases and V by 4 bases; bases with no gene match: 11. The CDR3 spans 15 residues. The CDR3 protein is CASSSSGTDYDGYTF. The CDR3 coding sequence is TGTGCCAGCAGCTCATCCGGGACAGACTATGATGGCTACACCTTC.

This rearrangement joins TRBV11-2 to TRBJ1-4, with TRBD1 identical over 7 bases. Per the germline V gene, CDR1 is SGHAT and CDR2 is FQNNGV. V lost 5 bases, J lost 4 bases, and 4 bases stayed unmatched. This CDR3 is 14 amino acids long. The CDR3 reads CASSQTGINEKLFF. CDR3 bases: TGTGCCAGCAGCCAGACAGGGATTAATGAAAAACTGTTTTTT. The full variable domain, in which reference TRBV11-2 and TRBJ1-4 provide the parts outside the CDR3, is EAGVAQSPRYKIIEKRQSVAFWCNPISGHATLYWYQQILGQGPKLLIQFQNNGVVDDSQLPKDRFSAERLKGVDSTLKIQPAKLEDSAVYLCASSQTGINEKLFFGSGTQLSVL.

This chain connects TRBV7-9 to TRBJ2-1; D is ambiguous. CDR3 size: 12 residues. Germline V gene sequence: CDR1 SEHNR, CDR2 FQNEAQ (reference sequence). The ends were cut back, 6 bases at V and 7 bases at J, with 10 bases in the middle. The CDR3 sequence is CASRNAWNEQFF. The CDR3 DNA sequence: TGTGCCAGCAGAAATGCGTGGAATGAGCAGTTCTTC.

V usage is TRBV5-1 and J usage is TRBJ2-1; TRBD1 might be the D (6 bases). V was cut by 4 bases and J by 7 bases, with 18 bases left in between. Germline V gene sequence: CDR1 SGHRS, CDR2 YFSETQ. The CDR3 extends over 15 amino acids. CDR3 residues: CASSPAGSGANEQFF. The CDR3 DNA reads TGCGCCAGCAGCCCCGCCGGGTCAGGGGCGAATGAGCAGTTCTTC.

The chain combines TRBV12-3 or TRBV12-4 with TRBJ2-7, with 8 bases that match TRBD2. The CDR3 is 13 amino acids. With V trimmed by 6 bases and J by 0 bases, 1 base remained unmatched. CDR3 region: CASRTSGSYEQYF. CDR3 bases: TGTGCCAGCAGAACTAGCGGCTCCTACGAGCAGTACTTC.

The chain joins TRBV7-2 to TRBJ2-1; D is uncertain. Germline CDR1 is SGHTA and CDR2 is FQGNSA. The CDR3 is 14 residues long. The V end was cut by 5 bases, the J end by 6 bases, with 14 bases between. CDR3 residues: CASSLPVAFNEQFF. Here the CDR3 DNA reads TGTGCCAGCAGCCTTCCCGTAGCTTTCAATGAGCAGTTCTTC.

The gene calls are TRBV10-2 and TRBJ1-5; maybe TRBD1 (5 bases). V lost 6 bases to trimming and J lost 0 bases, with 9 bases between them. Germline V gene lookup returns CDR1 WSHSY and CDR2 SAAADI. CDR3 length: 14 amino acids. The CDR3, as DNA: TGCGCCAGCAGAACAGGTTTTAGCAATCAGCCCCAGCATTTT. Its protein is CASRTGFSNQPQHF.

The chain has TRBV7-9 and TRBJ1-2; 10 bases map to TRBD1. The V and J ends lost 5 bases and 2 bases, in that order; junction bases with no gene match: 5. Germline loops: CDR1 SEHNR, CDR2 FQNEAQ (reference sequence). The length of the CDR3 is 15 residues. The CDR3 nucleotides read TGTGCCAGCAGCGCCGGGGACAGGGGAAACTATGGCTACACCTTC. It yields the protein CASSAGDRGNYGYTF.

A note on this clone: This CDR3 is also generated by other DNA sequences in the sample. The chain combines TRBV5-1 with TRBJ1-1, with TRBD1 as a possible D gene (5 bases). The CDR3 loop spans 14 amino acids. Germline V gene data show CDR1 as SGHRS and CDR2 as YFSETQ. The germline V and J ends were trimmed by 1 base and 1 base, with 8 bases remaining between them. CDR3 amino acids: CASSLQGANTEAFF. CDR3 DNA: TGCGCCAGCAGCTTGCAAGGGGCGAACACTGAAGCTTTCTTT.

The rearrangement links TRBV7-2 to TRBJ2-3, with 14 bases aligning to TRBD2. The CDR3 is 20 amino acids. The trim removed 0 bases at V and 2 bases at J, leaving 10 bases unmatched. Germline V CDR1 and CDR2: SGHTA, FQGNSA. The CDR3 DNA follows: TGTGCCAGCAGCTTAGCGTACGGAGGGACTAGCGGGAGCCCCACAGATACGCAGTATTTT. Its protein product is CASSLAYGGTSGSPTDTQYF.

This chain uses TRBV7-2 with TRBJ1-1, with D maybe TRBD1 (6 bases). Trimming took 4 bases from V and 6 from J, leaving 12 bases between them. The CDR3 is 13 amino acids. Germline V CDR1 and CDR2: SGHTA, FQGNSA. The chain's CDR3 is CASSSLRTAEAFF. The CDR3 DNA follows: TGTGCCAGCAGCTCTCTCCGGACAGCTGAAGCTTTCTTT.